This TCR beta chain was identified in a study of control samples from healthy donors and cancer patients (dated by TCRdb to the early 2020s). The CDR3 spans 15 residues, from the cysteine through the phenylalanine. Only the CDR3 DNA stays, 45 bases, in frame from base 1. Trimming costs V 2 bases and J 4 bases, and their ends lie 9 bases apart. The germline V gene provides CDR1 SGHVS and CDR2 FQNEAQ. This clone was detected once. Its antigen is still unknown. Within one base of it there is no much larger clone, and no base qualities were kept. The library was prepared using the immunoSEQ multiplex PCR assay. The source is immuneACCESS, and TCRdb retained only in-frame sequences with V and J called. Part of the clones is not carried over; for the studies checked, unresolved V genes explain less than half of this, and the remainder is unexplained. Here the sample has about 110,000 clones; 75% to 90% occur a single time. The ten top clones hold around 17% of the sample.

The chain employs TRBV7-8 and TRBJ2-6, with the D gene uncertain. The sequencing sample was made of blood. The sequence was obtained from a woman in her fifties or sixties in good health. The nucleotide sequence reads TGTGCCAGCAGCTTACTTAGTTACGGGGCCAACGTCCTGACTTTC. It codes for CASSLLSYGANVLTF.